This is a list of T cell receptor beta chains from one sample in a study of T cells in Graves' hyperthyroidism and ophthalmopathy. TCRdb passed the multiplex PCR reads through MiXCR, listing each CDR3 protein once. The data show hundreds of thousands of distinct CDR3 sequences, with approximately 15% seen just once and more than 8.5% held by the top ten. The sequencing input was blood. These receptors originate from a woman aged 18 to 35 with Graves' hyperthyroidism. Both conserved end residues are part of each CDR3. The order of the fields is V gene, clone size, D gene, J gene, CDR3 DNA, CDR3 protein. A D gene is named only where the DNA matches it firmly. Size values are once, few and many counts, or a class for expanded clones, and some rows have none.

>TRBV6-5|few|.|TRBJ1-3
TGTGCCAGCAGTTACTCGGGCATCATCTCTGGAAACACCATATATTTT
CASSYSGIISGNTIYF
>TRBV4-1|few|.|TRBJ1-2
TGCGCCAGCAGCCGGCAGAGGACTAACTATGGCTACACCTTC
CASSRQRTNYGYTF
>TRBV4-1|few|.|TRBJ1-2
TGCGCCAGCAGCCAAGGGGGGTCCGGTGGCTACACCTTC
CASSQGGSGGYTF
>TRBV7-8|many|.|TRBJ2-1
TGTGCCAGCAGCTTAGTCCGTATCCTCAGGGGCAATGAGCAGTTCTTC
CASSLVRILRGNEQFF
>TRBV12-3/TRBV12-4|many|.|TRBJ2-1
TGTGCCAGCAACCCCCGGGGGAACAATGAGCAGTTCTTC
CASNPRGNNEQFF
>TRBV11-2|.|TRBD2|TRBJ2-2
TGTGCCAGCAGCTTAGCAGGGGGACTAGCGGGATTTTGGAACACCGGGGAGCTGTTTTTT
CASSLAGGLAGFWNTGELFF
>TRBV20-1|many|.|TRBJ1-5
TGCAGTGCTAGCGACAGAGGGGGGAATCAGCCCCAGCATTTT
CSASDRGGNQPQHF
>TRBV10-1|once|TRBD2|TRBJ2-2
TGCGCCAGCAGTGAGTCGACTAGCGGGAGTGACGGGGAGCTGTTTTTT
CASSESTSGSDGELFF
>TRBV5-1|.|.|TRBJ2-7
TGCGCCAGCAGCCTGGAACCAGCGAGCTCCTACGAGCAGTACTTC
CASSLEPASSYEQYF
>TRBV12-3/TRBV12-4|many|TRBD2|TRBJ2-1
TGTGCCAGCAGTTTGACTAGCGGGAGTGCGTATGAGCAGTTCTTC
CASSLTSGSAYEQFF
>TRBV28|.|TRBD2|TRBJ2-1
TGTGCCAGCAGACTAGGACTAGCCTCCTACAATGAGCAGTTCTTC
CASRLGLASYNEQFF
>TRBV2|many|TRBD2|TRBJ2-7
TGTGCCAGCAGTTGGGACAGCGGGACTAGCGGGGGCTCCTACGAGCAGTACTTC
CASSWDSGTSGGSYEQYF
>TRBV29-1|.|.|TRBJ2-2
TGCAGCGTTGGGTTCAGGCTGAACACCGGGGAGCTGTTTTTT
CSVGFRLNTGELFF
>TRBV20-1|.|TRBD2|TRBJ2-3
TGCAGCAAGCCATCTAGCGGGAGGTCTCACACAGATACGCAGTATTTT
CSKPSSGRSHTDTQYF
>TRBV18|many|TRBD1|TRBJ1-5
TGTGCCAGCTCACCGGACAGGGGTGGCAATCAGCCCCAGCATTTT
CASSPDRGGNQPQHF
>TRBV2|many|.|TRBJ2-5
TGTGCCACCCTGGGACTCCAAACCGTTAGGAAGACCCAGTACTTC
CATLGLQTVRKTQYF
>TRBV28|many|TRBD1|TRBJ2-1
TGTGCCAGCAGTTTGACAGGGGCCATCAGTGAGCAGTTCTTC
CASSLTGAISEQFF
>TRBV6-1|many|.|TRBJ1-1
TGTGCCAGCAGTGACGCCGGGACTGAAGCTTTCTTT
CASSDAGTEAFF
>TRBV29-1|.|.|TRBJ1-2
TGCAGCGTTGGGGAAATGGGTCTCGGCTATGGCTACACCTTC
CSVGEMGLGYGYTF
>TRBV4-2|.|TRBD2|TRBJ2-7
TGTGCCAGCAGCCAGCCGGGACTAGCGGGAGGAAGCTCCTACGAGCAGTACTTC
CASSQPGLAGGSSYEQYF
>TRBV28|few|.|TRBJ2-3
TGTGCCAGCAGTCCGGAGGTCTCCACAGATACGCAGTATTTT
CASSPEVSTDTQYF
>TRBV19|many|.|TRBJ1-1
TGTGCCAGCAGCCGGTCCCTGAACACTGAAGCTTTCTTT
CASSRSLNTEAFF
>TRBV29-1|few|.|TRBJ1-2
TGCAGCGTTCTAATGTCGGGCTATGGCTACACCTTC
CSVLMSGYGYTF
>TRBV12-3/TRBV12-4|many|.|TRBJ2-3
TGTGCCAGCAGTTCCCCACCCCGGGGGACTAGCACAGATACGCAGTATTTT
CASSSPPRGTSTDTQYF
>TRBV4-1|few|.|TRBJ1-4
TGCGCCAGCAGCCAAACGCTCTCGTATGAAAAACTGTTTTTT
CASSQTLSYEKLFF
>TRBV11-3|many|.|TRBJ2-3
TGTGCCAGCAGCTTAGGGCACCAGAGCACAGATACGCAGTATTTT
CASSLGHQSTDTQYF
>TRBV27|many|.|TRBJ1-1
TGTGCCAGCAGTTTTCAGTGGCAGTTGAACACTGAAGCTTTCTTT
CASSFQWQLNTEAFF
>TRBV3-1|.|.|TRBJ2-2
TGTGCCAGCAGCCATACAGCGTTTGCCGTGTACACCGGGGAGCTGTTTTTT
CASSHTAFAVYTGELFF
>TRBV20-1|.|.|TRBJ2-5
TGCAGTGCCAGGGGACTCATGCAAGAGACCCAGTACTTC
CSARGLMQETQYF
>TRBV29-1|once|TRBD2|TRBJ2-1
TGCAGCGTTGAATGGCTAGCGGGACCCTACAATGAGCAGTTCTTC
CSVEWLAGPYNEQFF
>TRBV29-1|.|TRBD2|TRBJ2-7
TGCAGCGTTCGCGGGAGCGACGAGCAGTACTTC
CSVRGSDEQYF
>TRBV7-9|few|TRBD2|TRBJ2-1
TGTGCCAGCAGCCATAATAGCGGGAGAGGGTACAATGAGCAGTTCTTC
CASSHNSGRGYNEQFF
>TRBV5-6|few|TRBD2|TRBJ2-1
TGTGCCAGCAGCTTGGCCGCGGGAGGGCTTTACAATGAGCAGTTCTTC
CASSLAAGGLYNEQFF
>TRBV7-3|many|.|TRBJ2-1
TGTGCCAGCAGCCCGACAAAGAGGAGCTCCTACAATGAGCAGTTCTTC
CASSPTKRSSYNEQFF
>TRBV5-6|many|TRBD2|TRBJ2-7
TGTGCCAGCAGCGGGGGACTAGCGCTCGACGAGCAGTACTTC
CASSGGLALDEQYF
>TRBV28|.|.|TRBJ1-1
TGTGCCAGCAGTTTATGGGGTGAGGCCAAAGTGAACACTGAAGCTTTCTTT
CASSLWGEAKVNTEAFF
>TRBV20-1|many|TRBD2|TRBJ2-7
TGCAGTGCTAGAGATGGGACTAGAGCTGTCGAGCAGTACTTC
CSARDGTRAVEQYF
>TRBV7-9|few|TRBD1|TRBJ2-1
TGTGCCAGCAGCTTAGAAGGGACAGGGTTCTATGAGCAGTTCTTC
CASSLEGTGFYEQFF
>TRBV18|few|.|TRBJ2-6
TGTGCCAGCTCACTCACAGACTCTGGGGCCAACGTCCTGACTTTC
CASSLTDSGANVLTF
>TRBV2|many|TRBD2|TRBJ2-1
TGTGCCAGCAGTGAAGGGACTAGAGATTCCCATGAGCAGTTCTTC
CASSEGTRDSHEQFF
>TRBV20-1|few|TRBD2|TRBJ2-1
TGCAGTGCTAGAGATGATGAACGCGGGAGGAACTCCTACAATGAGCAGTTCTTC
CSARDDERGRNSYNEQFF
>TRBV3-1|.|.|TRBJ2-7
TGTGCCAGCAGCCAAGGGCCAGCGACGACGCGGTACTTC
CASSQGPATTRYF
>TRBV3-1|many|.|TRBJ1-5
TGTGCCAGCAGCCAAGATCGGGGGAGCAATCAGCCCCAGCATTTT
CASSQDRGSNQPQHF